These 27 T cell receptor beta chains originate from one sample sequenced in a study of T cell responses to AZD1222 COVID-19 vaccine. Clones were read by immunoSEQ multiplex PCR, and TCRdb kept only the in-frame ones, dropping some. The data show about 130,000 clones, less than 95% seen once. This material consisted of peripheral blood, taken on day 0 of AZD1222 vaccination. Receptor source: an adult in good health.

The rearrangement joins TRBV7-9 to TRBJ2-1, with a tentative D call TRBD1 (6 bases). The CDR3 sequence is 14 residues long. The germline V gene encodes CDR1 SEHNR and CDR2 FQNEAQ (reference sequence). V dropped 5 bases and J dropped 6 bases, with 14 bases sitting between them. The CDR3 sequence is CASSPRQVPNEQFF. In DNA, the CDR3 is TGTGCCAGCAGCCCCCGACAGGTTCCCAATGAGCAGTTCTTC. The whole variable domain, filled in from reference TRBV7-9 and TRBJ2-1, reads DTGVSQNPRHKITKRGQNVTFRCDPISEHNRLYWYRQTLGQGPEFLTYFQNEAQLEKSRLLSDRFSAERPKGSFSTLEIQRTEQGDSAMYLCASSPRQVPNEQFFGPGTRLTVL.

This clone was detected only once. The chain has TRBV7-2 and TRBJ2-7, with D unresolved. The CDR3 covers 14 residues. Trimming cost V 1 base and J 0 bases, with 7 bases left between them. Germline-derived CDR1 and CDR2 are SGHTA and FQGNSA. CDR3 residues: CASSLEIPSYEQYF. The CDR3 nucleotides are TGTGCCAGCAGCTTAGAGATCCCCTCCTACGAGCAGTACTTC.

CDR3 in amino acids: CASSQGDKGAYTEAFF. CDR3 in DNA: TGTGCCAGCAGTCAAGGGGACAAGGGGGCCTACACTGAAGCTTTCTTT. The V call is TRBV6-1, the J call TRBJ1-1; TRBD1 agrees at 7 bases. Losses at the gene ends were 5 bases for V and 3 bases for J; bases not matched to a gene: 12. In germline, CDR1 is MNHNS, CDR2 SASEGT. This CDR3 region has 16 residues.

V gene TRBV4-3 combines with J gene TRBJ1-2; 10 positions agree with TRBD1. J gave up 5 bases and V 3 bases, and 9 bases lay outside the gene matches. This CDR3 contains 16 residues. Per the germline V gene, CDR1 is LGHNA and CDR2 is YSLEER. CDR3 protein: CASSHSRTGGSYGYTF. The CDR3 nucleotides are TGCGCCAGCAGCCATTCCAGGACAGGGGGTAGTTATGGCTACACCTTC.

The V call is TRBV5-1, the J call TRBJ1-2; D is uncertain. Trimming shortened V by 0 bases and J by 4 bases, and 7 bases separated the two germline ends. In germline, CDR1 is SGHRS, CDR2 YFSETQ. This CDR3 region has 13 residues. The CDR3 coding sequence is TGCGCCAGCAGCTTGGCCGGGATCTATGGCTACACCTTC. It specifies CASSLAGIYGYTF.

V and J are TRBV4-1 and TRBJ1-5; a weak D match, TRBD1 (5 bases). With 4 bases removed from V and 0 bases from J, the gap between germline ends came to 13 bases. In germline, CDR1 is MGHRA, CDR2 YSYEKL. The CDR3 consists of 16 residues. In DNA, the CDR3 is TGCGCCAGCAGCCTTGGGGGACTCCATAGCAATCAGCCCCAGCATTTT. It translates to CASSLGGLHSNQPQHF.

This sequence joins TRBV4-3 and TRBJ1-6, with TRBD1 matching over 8 bases. The V gene's germline CDR1 is LGHNA and CDR2 YSLEER. V lost 0 bases, J lost 2 bases, and 3 bases stayed unmatched. This CDR3 comprises 17 residues. The CDR3 spells CASSQEGTGPYNSPLHF. The CDR3 DNA reads TGCGCCAGCAGCCAAGAAGGGACAGGACCCTATAATTCACCCCTCCACTTT.

The chain has TRBV6-5 and TRBJ1-5, with 9 nucleotides matching TRBD1. The CDR3 sequence is 15 residues long. The trim removed 7 bases at V and 9 bases at J, leaving 13 bases unmatched. Looked up from germline, CDR1 is MNHEY and CDR2 is SVGAGI. CDR3 nucleotide sequence: TGTGCCAGCACCCTACAGGGGGCAGGGGGCTTGCCCCAGCATTTT. This codes for CASTLQGAGGLPQHF.

Here the CDR3 reads CASRWVNEQFF. The CDR3 DNA reads as TGTGCCAGCAGATGGGTGAATGAGCAGTTCTTC. This chain connects TRBV27 to TRBJ2-1; D unresolved. Trimming removed 6 bases at V and 7 bases at J, with 7 bases between. Germline CDR1 reads MNHEY; CDR2 reads SMNVEV (reference sequence). This CDR3 region has 11 residues.

CDR3 amino acids: CASSGDGQVAEAFF. The DNA of the CDR3 is TGTGCCAGCAGCGGCGACGGACAAGTCGCTGAAGCTTTCTTT. V usage is TRBV11-3 and J usage is TRBJ1-1; a possible D gene is TRBD1 (5 bases). Trimming stripped 5 bases from V and 6 bases from J, with 16 bases between. There are 14 residues in the CDR3. Germline V gene data show CDR1 as SGHNT and CDR2 as YENEEA.

The CDR3 here is CASSEQGNEQFF. The DNA of the CDR3 is TGTGCCAGCAGTGAACAAGGGAATGAGCAGTTCTTC. The chain joins TRBV6-1 to TRBJ2-1, with D unclear. CDR3 length: 12 residues. Germline V gene sequence: CDR1 MNHNS, CDR2 SASEGT. V dropped 2 bases and J dropped 7 bases, with 6 bases sitting between them.

The chain uses TRBV4-2 and TRBJ2-2; D gene unclear. Per the germline V gene, CDR1 is LGHNA and CDR2 is YNFKEQ. This CDR3 contains 15 residues. Trimming shortened V by 0 bases and J by 3 bases, and 8 bases separated the two germline ends. The CDR3 spells CASSQDRSYTGELFF. The CDR3 DNA reads as TGTGCCAGCAGCCAAGATAGAAGTTACACCGGGGAGCTGTTTTTT.

The chain carries TRBV7-9 and TRBJ1-1; D is undetermined. CDR3 length equals 14 residues. Per the germline V gene, CDR1 is SEHNR and CDR2 is FQNEAQ (reference sequence). Trimming pared 4 bases from V and 1 base from J, leaving 10 bases between. The CDR3 protein is CASSSGPTNTEAFF. Here the CDR3 DNA reads TGTGCCAGCAGCTCAGGACCGACGAACACTGAAGCTTTCTTT.

The CDR3 protein is CASGKDRAPGELFF. The CDR3 DNA follows: TGTGCCTCGGGAAAGGACAGGGCCCCCGGGGAGCTGTTTTTT. The gene calls are TRBV30 and TRBJ2-2, with TRBD1 matching 8 bases. From germline, CDR1 is GTSNPN and CDR2 SVGIG (reference sequence). CDR3 size: 14 residues. Unmatched junction bases numbered 10, after V lost 7 bases and J lost 6 bases.

This chain joins TRBV19 and TRBJ2-3, with 9 bases that match TRBD2. Germline loops: CDR1 LNHDA, CDR2 SQIVND (reference sequence). The V and J ends lost 1 base and 3 bases, in that order; junction bases with no gene match: 11. This CDR3 comprises 18 residues. The CDR3 spells CASSIGGTSGGFTDTQYF. CDR3 bases: TGTGCCAGTAGTATAGGTGGCACAAGCGGGGGGTTTACAGATACGCAGTATTTT. Variable domain in full (rest from reference TRBV19 and TRBJ2-3): DGGITQSPKYLFRKEGQNVTLSCEQNLNHDAMYWYRQDPGQGLRLIYYSQIVNDFQKGDIAEGYSVSREKKESFPLTVTSAQKNPTAFYLCASSIGGTSGGFTDTQYFGPGTRLTVL.

This chain uses TRBV28 with TRBJ2-7; D possibly matches TRBD1 or TRBD2 (6 bases each). Germline V gene data show CDR1 as MDHEN and CDR2 as SYDVKM. CDR3 size: 14 residues. V lost 3 bases and J 3 bases, leaving 12 bases between the germline ends. The CDR3 nucleotides are TGTGCCAGCAGTTTCTGGGGGGCGGGCTACGAGCAGTACTTC. Residues: CASSFWGAGYEQYF. Together with reference TRBV28 and TRBJ2-7, the CDR3 gives the full variable domain: DVKVTQSSRYLVKRTGEKVFLECVQDMDHENMFWYRQDPGLGLRLIYFSYDVKMKEKGDIPEGYSVSREKKERFSLILESASTNQTSMYLCASSFWGAGYEQYFGPGTRLTVT.

The chain has TRBV6-5 and TRBJ2-1; tentatively, D is TRBD1 or TRBD2 (5 bases each). The germline V gene has CDR1 MNHEY and CDR2 SVGAGI. The CDR3 is made up of 15 amino acids. Trimming stripped 5 bases from V and 5 bases from J, with 16 bases between. The CDR3 here is CASSRRWDGNNEQFF. The CDR3 coding sequence is TGTGCCAGCAGTCGTAGATGGGACGGAAACAATGAGCAGTTCTTC.

The rearrangement links TRBV12-3 or TRBV12-4 to TRBJ1-1; no clear D gene. The CDR3 totals 13 residues. V lost 5 bases and J 7 bases, leaving 14 bases between the germline ends. The CDR3 nucleotides are TGTGCCAGCAGTCCCCGGACGGTAATTGAAGCTTTCTTT. Translated: CASSPRTVIEAFF.

The V call is TRBV14, the J call TRBJ2-5; D is uncertain. From germline, CDR1 is SGHDN and CDR2 FVKESK. V was cut by 4 bases and J by 5 bases, with 8 bases left in between. The CDR3 length is 12 residues. The CDR3 loop reads CASSRMRETQYF. The DNA of the CDR3 is TGTGCCAGCAGCCGAATGCGGGAGACCCAGTACTTC.

The V gene is TRBV28, the J gene TRBJ2-7, with 7 nucleotides matching TRBD1. CDR3 length: 15 residues. The germline V gene has CDR1 MDHEN and CDR2 SYDVKM. V trimming: 3 bases; J trimming: 3 bases; junction bases outside the gene matches: 8. CDR3 bases: TGTGCCAGCAGTTTTTACAGGGGTAAGGGCTACGAGCAGTACTTC. This gives the protein CASSFYRGKGYEQYF.

This clone has just one count. The rearrangement joins TRBV30 to TRBJ2-7; 7 positions match TRBD1. Germline lookup yields CDR1 GTSNPN and CDR2 SVGIG (reference sequence). The CDR3 contains 14 residues. V shed 0 bases and J 0 bases; nucleotides not matched to a gene: 2. The CDR3 spells CAWSVAGGSYEQYF. In DNA form, the CDR3 reads TGTGCCTGGAGTGTAGCAGGGGGCTCCTACGAGCAGTACTTC. The entire variable domain, with the rest obtained from reference TRBV30 and TRBJ2-7, is as follows: SQTIHQWPATLVQPVGSPLSLECTVEGTSNPNLYWYRQAAGRGLQLLFYSVGIGQISSEVPQNLSASRPQDRQFILSSKKLLLSDSGFYLCAWSVAGGSYEQYFGPGTRLTVT.

The V gene is TRBV19, the J gene TRBJ1-2; 8 bases are a match to TRBD1. Germline assignment: CDR1 LNHDA and CDR2 SQIVND (reference sequence). There are 14 residues in the CDR3. Unmatched junction bases numbered 6, after V lost 5 bases and J lost 4 bases. In DNA, the CDR3 is TGTGCCAGTAGTTCACAGGGGGGCGGCTATGGCTACACCTTC. Its translation: CASSSQGGGYGYTF.

The chain recombines TRBV6-1 with TRBJ2-3, with a possible D match to TRBD1 (5 bases). The CDR3 runs to 12 residues. V was shortened by 2 bases and J by 7 bases, with 7 bases between the two germline ends. CDR1 and CDR2 (germline): MNHNS, SASEGT. Here the CDR3 reads CASSERGYTQYF. The CDR3 bases are TGTGCCAGCAGTGAAAGGGGCTATACGCAGTATTTT.

This chain connects TRBV9 to TRBJ1-3; D is possibly TRBD1 (5 bases). The CDR3 spans 15 residues. The V end lost 0 bases, the J end lost 3 bases, and 10 bases lay between the germline ends. CDR1 SGDLS and CDR2 YYNGEE come from the germline V gene. This CDR3 is CASSVGAGSGNTIYF. The CDR3 DNA follows: TGTGCCAGCAGCGTAGGGGCAGGGAGTGGAAACACCATATATTTT.

This rearrangement joins TRBV9 to TRBJ2-3; D unclear. The CDR3 sequence is 13 residues long. Per germline, CDR1 SGDLS and CDR2 YYNGEE. V lost 3 bases to trimming and J lost 4 bases, with 9 bases between them. DNA for the CDR3: TGTGCCAGCAGCGCAGGAGAAGCAGATACGCAGTATTTT. Protein sequence: CASSAGEADTQYF.

The chain employs TRBV7-9 and TRBJ2-5; TRBD2 matches at 9 bases. This CDR3 region has 15 residues. The V gene's germline CDR1 is SEHNR and CDR2 FQNEAQ (reference sequence). After removal of 5 bases from V and 5 bases from J, the junction contained 9 bases not matched to a gene. This CDR3 reads CASSERGDGLETQYF. Written as DNA, the CDR3 is TGTGCCAGCAGCGAGCGGGGGGACGGGCTCGAGACCCAGTACTTC.

This chain's CDR3 is CASSVGVPNTEAFF. The CDR3 coding sequence is TGTGCCAGCAGCGTGGGTGTTCCCAACACTGAAGCTTTCTTT. The rearrangement uses TRBV9 and TRBJ1-1; D not certain. Germline V gene data show CDR1 as SGDLS and CDR2 as YYNGEE. The V and J ends lost 2 bases and 2 bases respectively, with 10 bases between them. The CDR3 covers 14 residues.